This T cell receptor (beta chain) was documented in a study of blood T cell repertoires in COVID-19. At the level of the study: The study drew acute and convalescent COVID-19 samples from the United States, Italy and Spain.

The CDR3 runs to 13 residues. V shed 3 bases and J 10 bases; nucleotides not matched to a gene: 7. How the authors handled the data: Counts of nucleated cells, estimated from reference gene primer amplification, were obtained. The assay was immunoSEQ multiplex PCR, and TCRdb's table has in-frame clones only and misses some. V and J calls and clone size are those listed in that table; D and trimming were worked out from the DNA. This sample yields about 47,000 clones, of which around 81% are seen a single time; around 7.2% belongs to the top ten. Sequencing input: peripheral blood. The chain has TRBV12-3 or TRBV12-4 and TRBJ1-2; 8 positions agree with TRBD1. This sequence was found in a man aged 65-85 years with active COVID-19. The CDR3 spells CASSFGTGPFYTF. CDR3 bases: TGTGCCAGCAGTTTCGGGACAGGTCCGTTCTACACCTTC.